This T cell receptor (beta chain) was profiled in a study of cytomegalovirus exposure and HLA in healthy donors. Across the study: An early data release held approximately 85 million unique TCRs from HLA-typed donors. Study findings and constraints: At a 0.05 false discovery rate, a later analysis found 16,951 TCR beta sequences to be associated with HLA alleles.

A word on this clone: Its antigen remains unknown.

The primer mix had 60 Vbeta and 13 Jbeta primers. Only in-frame clones appear in the TCRdb table, and some are missing; sequencing was by immunoSEQ multiplex PCR. Among about 170,000 clones listed, approximately 80% were seen once. J gave up 5 bases and V 6 bases, and 7 bases lay outside the gene matches. This CDR3 has 15 amino acids. Germline CDR1 LNHDA, CDR2 SQIVND (reference sequence). The sample consisted of PBMCs. The chain combines TRBV19 with TRBJ2-1; 10 nucleotides line up with TRBD2. The sequence came from a woman between 18 and 29 years old in good health and CMV-seronegative. This chain's CDR3 is CASRLGLAGDNEQFF. The CDR3 nucleotides are TGTGCCAGTAGGCTAGGGCTAGCGGGAGACAATGAGCAGTTCTTC.